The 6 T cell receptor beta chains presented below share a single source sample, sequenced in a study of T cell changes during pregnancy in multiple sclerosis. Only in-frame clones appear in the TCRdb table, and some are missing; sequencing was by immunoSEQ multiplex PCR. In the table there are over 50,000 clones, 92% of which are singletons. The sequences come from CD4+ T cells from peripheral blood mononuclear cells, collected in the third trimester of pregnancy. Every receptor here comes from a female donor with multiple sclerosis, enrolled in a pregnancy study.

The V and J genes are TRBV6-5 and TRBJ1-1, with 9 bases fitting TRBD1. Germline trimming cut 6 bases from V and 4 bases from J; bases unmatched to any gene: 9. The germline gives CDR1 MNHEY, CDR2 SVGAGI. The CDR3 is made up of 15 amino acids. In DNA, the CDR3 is TGTGCCAGCAGGGAAACAGGGGGCGGGGGCACTGAAGCTTTCTTT. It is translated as CASRETGGGGTEAFF.

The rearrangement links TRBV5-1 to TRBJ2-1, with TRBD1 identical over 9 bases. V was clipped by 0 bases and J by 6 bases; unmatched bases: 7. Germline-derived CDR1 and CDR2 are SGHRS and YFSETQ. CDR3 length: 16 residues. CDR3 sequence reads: CASSLVGTGPFNEQFF. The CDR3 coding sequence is TGCGCCAGCAGCTTGGTGGGGACAGGGCCCTTCAATGAGCAGTTCTTC.

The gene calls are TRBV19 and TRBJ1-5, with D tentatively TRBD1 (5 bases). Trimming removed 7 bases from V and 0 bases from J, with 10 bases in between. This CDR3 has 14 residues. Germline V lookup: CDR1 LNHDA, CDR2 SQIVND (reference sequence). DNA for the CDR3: TGTGCCAGTAAGGTCCAGGGTAGCAATCAGCCCCAGCATTTT. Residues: CASKVQGSNQPQHF.

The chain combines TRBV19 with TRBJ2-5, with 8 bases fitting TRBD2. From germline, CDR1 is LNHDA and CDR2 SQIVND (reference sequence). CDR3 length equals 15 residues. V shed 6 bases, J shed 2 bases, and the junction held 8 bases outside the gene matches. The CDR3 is CASRTSGGHQETQYF. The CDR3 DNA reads TGTGCCAGTAGGACGAGCGGGGGCCATCAAGAGACCCAGTACTTC. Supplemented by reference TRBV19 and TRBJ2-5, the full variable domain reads DGGITQSPKYLFRKEGQNVTLSCEQNLNHDAMYWYRQDPGQGLRLIYYSQIVNDFQKGDIAEGYSVSREKKESFPLTVTSAQKNPTAFYLCASRTSGGHQETQYFGPGTRLLVL.

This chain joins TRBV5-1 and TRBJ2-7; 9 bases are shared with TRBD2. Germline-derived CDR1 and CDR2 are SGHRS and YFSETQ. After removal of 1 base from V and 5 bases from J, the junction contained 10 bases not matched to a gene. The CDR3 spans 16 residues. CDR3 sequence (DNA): TGCGCCAGCAGCTTGCGGACTAGCGAGACTTCCAACGAGCAGTACTTC. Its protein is CASSLRTSETSNEQYF.

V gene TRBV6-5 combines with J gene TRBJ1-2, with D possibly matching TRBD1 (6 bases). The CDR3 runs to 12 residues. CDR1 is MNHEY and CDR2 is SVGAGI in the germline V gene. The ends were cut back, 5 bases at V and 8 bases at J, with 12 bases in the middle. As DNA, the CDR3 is TGTGCCAGCAGTATGAACAGGGACGGCTACACCTTC. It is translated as CASSMNRDGYTF.